The 18 T cell receptor beta chains below all came from one sample that was sequenced in a study of beta chain features in type 1 diabetes. Sequencing targeted expressed TCRB transcripts, as all isolated RNA had been reverse transcribed. Profiling relied on immunoSEQ multiplex PCR, and the TCRdb table lists in-frame clones only, not all of them. The sample lists 250,000 or so clones, roughly 21% seen once, with around 0.028% in the top ten. General study results and limits: In all four CD4+ subsets, TCRB CDR3 length was significantly, moderately reduced in type 1 diabetes.

These TCRs' antigens remain unknown. Sequencing was done on a sample of naive CD4+ T cells from blood. These receptors all stem from a woman aged 40 to 55 with type 1 diabetes.

In this sample, this clone turned up a few times. The chain recombines TRBV5-1 with TRBJ2-5; perhaps TRBD1 as D (6 bases). Germline-derived CDR1 and CDR2 are SGHRS and YFSETQ. The CDR3 contains 13 residues. V was trimmed by 6 bases and J by 3 bases, leaving 12 bases between them. CDR3 region: CASTFPGEETQYF. The CDR3 bases are TGCGCCAGCACCTTCCCAGGGGAAGAGACCCAGTACTTC.

This clone was counted only a few times. The V call is TRBV5-1, the J call TRBJ1-1, with 9 bases matching TRBD1. Per germline, CDR1 SGHRS and CDR2 YFSETQ. V lost 3 bases and J lost 1; bases outside the gene matches: 1. The CDR3 extends over 14 amino acids. The CDR3 sequence is CASSYRGRNTEAFF. The CDR3 DNA sequence: TGCGCCAGCAGCTACAGGGGGCGGAACACTGAAGCTTTCTTT.

CDR3 residues: CAITDGAYEQYF. CDR3 in DNA: TGTGCCATCACCGACGGGGCCTACGAGCAGTACTTC. The chain recombines TRBV10-3 with TRBJ2-7; the D gene is possibly TRBD2 (5 bases). The ends were cut back, 7 bases at V and 2 bases at J, with 9 bases in the middle. The CDR3 extends over 12 amino acids. The germline gives CDR1 ENHRY, CDR2 SYGVKD.

This clone occurred a few times. The chain combines TRBV9 with TRBJ1-4; D uncertain. The V end was cut by 2 bases, the J end by 7 bases, with 21 bases between. Germline CDR1 is SGDLS and CDR2 is YYNGEE. This CDR3 comprises 17 residues. CDR3 bases: TGTGCCAGCAGCGTTGGTGACTCGGCCCTTTCTGGTGAAAAACTGTTTTTT. It yields the protein CASSVGDSALSGEKLFF.

This clone occurred a few times. V usage is TRBV7-2 and J usage is TRBJ2-1, with 7 nucleotides matching TRBD2. Germline CDR1 and CDR2: SGHTA and FQGNSA. The CDR3 length is 13 residues. Trimming cost V 3 bases and J 6 bases; bases outside gene matches: 2. In DNA, the CDR3 is TGTGCCAGCAGCTTCGGACTAGGCAATGAGCAGTTCTTC. Its protein product is CASSFGLGNEQFF. Full variable domain (missing parts from reference TRBV7-2 and TRBJ2-1): GAGVSQSPSNKVTEKGKDVELRCDPISGHTALYWYRQSLGQGLEFLIYFQGNSAPDKSGLPSDRFSAERTGGSVSTLTIQRTQQEDSAVYLCASSFGLGNEQFFGPGTRLTVL.

The genes are TRBV29-1 and TRBJ1-3; 7 positions agree with TRBD1. CDR1 SQVTM and CDR2 ANQGSEA come from the germline V gene. V was pared by 3 bases and J by 0 bases, with 2 bases of the junction left unmatched. The CDR3 consists of 14 residues. CDR3: CSVDGTASGNTIYF. The CDR3 DNA is TGCAGCGTTGACGGGACAGCCTCTGGAAACACCATATATTTT.

This clone was seen more than once but under ten times. The V gene is TRBV7-2, the J gene TRBJ2-3, with 9 bases fitting TRBD1. Germline V CDR1 and CDR2: SGHTA, FQGNSA. The CDR3 has 16 residues. J gave up 0 bases and V 4 bases, and 5 bases lay outside the gene matches. CDR3 protein: CASSSGQGSSTDTQYF. Here the CDR3 DNA reads TGTGCCAGCAGCTCGGGACAGGGATCTAGCACAGATACGCAGTATTTT.

The chain joins TRBV5-1 to TRBJ1-4, with D perhaps TRBD1 (5 bases). V was cut by 4 bases and J by 5 bases, with 12 bases left in between. This CDR3 is built from 14 residues. Germline assignment: CDR1 SGHRS and CDR2 YFSETQ. The CDR3 region is CASSIRGRNEKLFF. The CDR3 nucleotides read TGCGCCAGCAGCATAAGGGGCCGGAATGAAAAACTGTTTTTT.

The CDR3 reads CASSPRQAYNSPLHF. In DNA, the CDR3 is TGCGCCAGCAGCCCGCGACAAGCCTATAATTCACCCCTCCACTTT. The genes are TRBV4-1 and TRBJ1-6; D is unclear. Germline lookup yields CDR1 MGHRA and CDR2 YSYEKL. This CDR3 is built from 15 residues. V lost 4 bases and J 2 bases, leaving 9 bases between the germline ends.

This clone has only a few counts. The V call is TRBV7-9, the J call TRBJ2-3; the match to TRBD1 covers 10 bases. The V gene end was trimmed by 5 bases and the J gene end by 5 bases; junction bases not matched to a gene: 4. CDR1 SEHNR and CDR2 FQNEAQ come from the germline V gene (reference sequence). CDR3 size: 14 residues. CDR3 sequence: CASSPGTGVDTQYF. CDR3 sequence (DNA): TGTGCCAGCAGCCCCGGGACAGGGGTAGATACGCAGTATTTT. Together with reference TRBV7-9 and TRBJ2-3, the CDR3 gives the full variable domain: DTGVSQNPRHKITKRGQNVTFRCDPISEHNRLYWYRQTLGQGPEFLTYFQNEAQLEKSRLLSDRFSAERPKGSFSTLEIQRTEQGDSAMYLCASSPGTGVDTQYFGPGTRLTVL.

J is TRBJ1-6 and V is TRBV9; 8 nucleotides align to TRBD1. The CDR3 is 15 residues long. V shed 0 bases, J shed 8 bases, and the junction held 4 bases outside the gene matches. The V gene's germline CDR1 is SGDLS and CDR2 YYNGEE. CDR3 sequence: CASSVAGGEDSPLHF. DNA for the CDR3: TGTGCCAGCAGCGTAGCAGGGGGCGAAGATTCACCCCTCCACTTT.

CDR3 region: CASTPGGRAGNTIYF. Here the CDR3 DNA reads TGCGCCAGCACCCCGGGAGGCAGGGCCGGAAACACCATATATTTT. The chain links TRBV23-1 to TRBJ1-3; TRBD1 is a possible D gene (5 bases). TRBV23-1 is labeled an ORF, and its function is uncertain. V was pared by 7 bases and J by 4 bases, with 17 bases between. The CDR3 extends over 15 amino acids.

This sequence joins TRBV7-9 and TRBJ1-2; weak D call: TRBD1 (6 bases). The germline V and J ends were trimmed by 8 bases and 6 bases, with 19 bases remaining between them. Germline V gene sequence: CDR1 SEHNR, CDR2 FQNEAQ (reference sequence). The CDR3 is made up of 14 amino acids. In DNA, the CDR3 is TGTGCCAGCTTCTCTCTTGGACAGAAGGATGGCTACACCTTC. The encoded protein is CASFSLGQKDGYTF.

The chain joins TRBV5-4 to TRBJ2-1; TRBD2 agrees at 13 bases. V trimming: 3 bases; J trimming: 0 bases; junction bases outside the gene matches: 9. Germline assignment: CDR1 SGHNT and CDR2 YYREEE (reference sequence). This CDR3 is built from 19 residues. This CDR3 reads CASSSRTSGSLSSYNEQFF. CDR3 bases: TGTGCCAGCAGCTCCCGGACTAGCGGGAGCCTCAGCTCCTACAATGAGCAGTTCTTC.

This clone was seen a few times. The chain has TRBV5-4 and TRBJ2-3, with D perhaps matching TRBD1 (6 bases). The V end lost 0 bases, the J end lost 1 base, and 12 bases lay between the germline ends. The CDR3 totals 16 residues. Germline-derived CDR1 and CDR2 are SGHNT and YYREEE (reference sequence). This CDR3 is CASSLGGPGRTDTQYF. DNA of the CDR3: TGTGCCAGCAGCTTGGGGGGGCCGGGACGCACAGATACGCAGTATTTT. The whole variable domain, remainder taken from reference TRBV5-4 and TRBJ2-3, is ETGVTQSPTHLIKTRGQQVTLRCSSQSGHNTVSWYQQALGQGPQFIFQYYREEENGRGNFPPRFSGLQFPNYSSELNVNALELDDSALYLCASSLGGPGRTDTQYFGPGTRLTVL.

This rearrangement joins TRBV27 to TRBJ2-2, with a tentative D call TRBD2 (5 bases). Germline-derived CDR1 and CDR2 are MNHEY and SMNVEV (reference sequence). The CDR3 loop spans 13 amino acids. V was pared by 3 bases and J by 6 bases, with 8 bases between. CDR3 amino acids: CASSFWTAGELFF. The CDR3 nucleotides are TGTGCCAGCAGTTTCTGGACTGCCGGGGAGCTGTTTTTT.

V and J are TRBV2 and TRBJ2-5; TRBD1 might be the D (6 bases). The CDR3 loop spans 15 amino acids. With 7 bases removed from V and 5 bases from J, the gap between germline ends came to 20 bases. Germline assignment: CDR1 SNHLY and CDR2 FYNNEI. CDR3 nucleotides: TGTGCCAGCACCACCCGGATGGGGGCTTTCGAGACCCAGTACTTC. It codes for CASTTRMGAFETQYF.

This clone was counted between two and nine times. The chain couples TRBV25-1 to TRBJ2-5; D might be TRBD2 (5 bases). CDR3 length equals 14 residues. V was cut by 2 bases and J by 2 bases, with 9 bases left in between. Germline V gene lookup returns CDR1 MGHDK and CDR2 SYGVNS. CDR3 sequence reads: CASSEPRGQETQYF. The CDR3 DNA sequence: TGTGCCAGCAGTGAACCCCGGGGACAAGAGACCCAGTACTTC.